The rows below give T cell receptor beta chains drawn from one sample of a study of response to subunit inactivated influenza vaccine. TCRdb independently ran MiXCR on the RT-PCR reads; one entry per CDR3 protein. Of hundreds of thousands of distinct CDR3 sequences listed, 11% were seen once; the top ten hold about 10%. This sample was also put to use in a study of T cells expressing NK-cell markers.

This material consisted of PBMCs from blood, taken on the day of vaccination. Source of these receptors: a man aged 50-60 years who received an inactivated influenza vaccine. Each CDR3 is given without its conserved first and last residue. A clone size is listed for some rows: how often the clone was seen (once, few, many), or a class if it is expanded.

TRBV6-1	TRBJ1-5	few	ASSEGTGLSNQPQH
TRBV12-3/TRBV12-4	TRBJ2-1	-	ASSLALAGGRYEQF
TRBV20-1	TRBJ2-2	many	SARGDSVSTGELF
TRBV14	TRBJ2-3	few	ASSQALSTDTQY
TRBV5-5	TRBJ2-2	-	ASSLVAGFNTGELF
TRBV12-3/TRBV12-4	TRBJ2-7	few	ASSFGLAGGAYEQY
TRBV5-1	TRBJ2-1	-	ASSLGTVPTDEQF
TRBV19	TRBJ2-3	few	ASTASSMHTQY
TRBV7-2	TRBJ2-7	many	ASSQTSGVFEQY
TRBV7-8	TRBJ1-5	-	ASSLPTSLGPQH
TRBV28	TRBJ2-1	-	ASSLASGGAHNEQF
TRBV15	TRBJ1-5	-	ATSRAAGLPKGGQPQH
TRBV12-3/TRBV12-4	TRBJ2-5	many	ASSPTGIGTQY
TRBV30	TRBJ2-7	few	AWRIQGHEQY
TRBV27	TRBJ1-4	few	ASSWGGTNEKLF
TRBV29-1	TRBJ2-1	-	SVVRGSSYNEQF
TRBV5-1	TRBJ2-6	-	ASSTGDSSGANVLT
TRBV24-1	TRBJ2-5	-	ATSDLFGAQETQY
TRBV15	TRBJ2-4	few	ATSTDQGNIQY
TRBV7-9	TRBJ1-5	-	ASSSGHQPQH
TRBV7-7	TRBJ2-1	-	ASSLAPRGVAGAYNEQF
TRBV4-2	TRBJ2-5	-	ASSPGLAGADQETQY
TRBV20-1	TRBJ2-1	many	SARDLLTSGGLYNEQF
TRBV29-1	TRBJ2-3	-	SVQGGDTDTQY
TRBV5-1	TRBJ2-5	-	ASSLVVGAEETQY